This TCR beta chain derives from a study of T cell responses to AZD1222 COVID-19 vaccine. Study overall: Pooled in the analysis were second doses at about 4 or about 12 weeks. Study conclusions and caveats: White British people made up most donors, females outnumbered males, and clonal diversity was possibly underestimated.

V shed 10 bases and J shed 2 bases, with 17 bases lying between them. The germline V gene encodes CDR1 ENHRY and CDR2 SYGVKD. CDR3 length: 15 residues. The table came from immunoSEQ multiplex PCR; TCRdb's copy has only in-frame clones and leaves some out. Of under 200,000 clones detected, roughly 92% appear once; the ten largest clones hold 1% to 1.5%. A word on this clone: What it binds is unknown.

The sequence came from an adult in good health. This sample comprised peripheral blood, obtained on day 0 of AZD1222 vaccination. J is TRBJ2-2 and V is TRBV10-3; D might be TRBD2 (6 bases). This CDR3 reads CATGRGRGNTGELFF. In DNA, the CDR3 is TGTGCCACCGGTCGGGGGAGAGGTAACACCGGGGAGCTGTTTTTT.